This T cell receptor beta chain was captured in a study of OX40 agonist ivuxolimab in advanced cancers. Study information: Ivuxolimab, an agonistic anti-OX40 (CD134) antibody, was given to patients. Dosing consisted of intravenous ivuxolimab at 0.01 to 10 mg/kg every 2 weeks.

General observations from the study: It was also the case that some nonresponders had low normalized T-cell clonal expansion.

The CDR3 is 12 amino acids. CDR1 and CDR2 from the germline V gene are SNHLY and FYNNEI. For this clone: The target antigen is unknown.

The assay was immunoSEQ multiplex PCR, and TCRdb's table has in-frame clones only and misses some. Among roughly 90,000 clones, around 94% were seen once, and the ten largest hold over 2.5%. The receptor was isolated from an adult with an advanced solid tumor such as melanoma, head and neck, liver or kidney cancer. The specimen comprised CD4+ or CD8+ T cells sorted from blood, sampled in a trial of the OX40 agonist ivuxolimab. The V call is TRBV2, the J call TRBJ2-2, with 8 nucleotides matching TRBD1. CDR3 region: CARTGTTGELFF. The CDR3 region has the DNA TGTGCTCGGACAGGGACGACCGGGGAGCTGTTTTTT. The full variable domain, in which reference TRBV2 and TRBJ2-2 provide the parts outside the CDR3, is EPEVTQTPSHQVTQMGQEVILRCVPISNHLYFYWYRQILGQKVEFLVSFYNNEISEKSEIFDDQFSVERPDGSNFTLKIRSTKLEDSAMYFCARTGTTGELFFGEGSRLTVL.